This T cell receptor beta chain stems from a study of shared clonotypes between healthy human individuals. Concerning this clone itself: Antigen: not known.

Here immunoSEQ multiplex PCR was the method, and the copy in TCRdb shows in-frame clones only, minus some. Among millions of clones, just over 90% were seen once, and the ten largest hold about 1.5%. Trimming left V 8 bases short and J 6 bases short, with 10 bases between. This CDR3 has 12 residues. Germline assignment: CDR1 SEHNR and CDR2 FQNEAQ (reference sequence). Regarding the study as a whole: Among several donors, approximately 5% of naive CD4 clonotypes were found in common.

The naive CD8 fraction comprised CD45RO-negative cells positively selected for CCR7 and excluded terminally differentiated effector memory CD45RA+ cells. The specimen was naive CD8+ T cells from PBMCs. The chain has TRBV7-9 and TRBJ2-2, with D perhaps TRBD1 or TRBD2 (5 bases each). This receptor was identified in a man between 18 and 29 years old in good health. Some clones in this sample may be carry-over from other donors' samples. The CDR3: CASPGRPGELFF. For the CDR3, the DNA is TGTGCCAGCCCGGGGCGACCCGGGGAGCTGTTTTTT. The full variable domain, with the rest looked up from reference TRBV7-9 and TRBJ2-2, is DTGVSQNPRHKITKRGQNVTFRCDPISEHNRLYWYRQTLGQGPEFLTYFQNEAQLEKSRLLSDRFSAERPKGSFSTLEIQRTEQGDSAMYLCASPGRPGELFFGEGSRLTVL.